Each of the 18 T cell receptor beta chains below was sequenced from the same sample in a study of T cell responses to AZD1222 COVID-19 vaccine. Method: immunoSEQ multiplex PCR; TCRdb's copy keeps in-frame clones and lacks some. There are about 120,000 clones in the sample; around 91% occur only once, and roughly 1.6% lies in the top ten. The input for sequencing was peripheral blood, taken 28 days after the second AZD1222 dose. Every receptor here comes from an adult who received the AZD1222 COVID-19 vaccine.

This sequence joins TRBV5-1 and TRBJ1-6; 7 bases agree with TRBD1. The CDR3 runs 14 residues. The J segment lost 9 bases and the V segment lost 3 bases, leaving 6 bases of the junction unmatched. In germline, CDR1 is SGHRS, CDR2 YFSETQ. The CDR3 DNA sequence: TGCGCCAGCAGCTCCGGACAGGCACTTTCACCCCTCCACTTT. Translating gives CASSSGQALSPLHF.

The genes are TRBV7-6 and TRBJ2-1; 16 positions match TRBD2. V was pared by 6 bases and J by 3 bases, with 14 bases of the junction left unmatched. Germline lookup yields CDR1 SGHVS and CDR2 FNYEAQ. This CDR3 comprises 20 residues. The CDR3 protein is CASSPNSPGLAGGIYNEQFF. The CDR3 coding sequence is TGTGCCAGCAGTCCAAACTCCCCGGGACTAGCGGGAGGGATCTACAATGAGCAGTTCTTC. Full variable domain (missing parts from reference TRBV7-6 and TRBJ2-1): GAGVSQSPRYKVTKRGQDVALRCDPISGHVSLYWYRQALGQGPEFLTYFNYEAQQDKSGLPNDRFSAERPEGSISTLTIQRTEQRDSAMYRCASSPNSPGLAGGIYNEQFFGPGTRLTVL.

This rearrangement joins TRBV15 to TRBJ1-1; 9 positions agree with TRBD1. The V and J ends lost 3 bases and 4 bases, in that order; junction bases with no gene match: 0. The CDR3 sequence is 13 residues long. Germline CDR1 and CDR2: LNHNV and YYDKDF (reference sequence). This CDR3 reads CATSRDRGTEAFF. The DNA for the CDR3 is TGTGCCACCAGCAGGGACAGGGGCACTGAAGCTTTCTTT.

V usage is TRBV18 and J usage is TRBJ2-7, with 8 bases matching TRBD2. From germline, CDR1 is KGHSH and CDR2 LQKENI. Unmatched junction bases numbered 9, after V lost 3 bases and J lost 2 bases. There are 16 residues in the CDR3. CDR3 DNA: TGTGCCAGCTCACCTAACGGCGGGAGGCCACCCTACGAGCAGTACTTC. This translates into CASSPNGGRPPYEQYF.

V usage is TRBV29-1 and J usage is TRBJ1-2; D remains ambiguous. V was pared by 6 bases and J by 5 bases, with 13 bases between. Germline CDR1 SQVTM, CDR2 ANQGSEA. The CDR3 covers 12 residues. The CDR3 bases are TGCAGCGTCGATAAGGTGGGGTATGGCTACACCTTC. It specifies CSVDKVGYGYTF.

This clone was seen a single time. This sequence joins TRBV27 and TRBJ2-7, with no clear D. CDR1 and CDR2 (germline): MNHEY, SMNVEV (reference sequence). The CDR3 contains 12 residues. V lost 6 bases to trimming and J lost 3 bases, with 9 bases between them. CDR3 nucleotide sequence: TGTGCCAGCAGGGGTGGTATCTACGAGCAGTACTTC. It translates to CASRGGIYEQYF.

The V call is TRBV27, the J call TRBJ2-5; the D gene could be TRBD1 or TRBD2 (5 bases each). Germline loops: CDR1 MNHEY, CDR2 SMNVEV (reference sequence). The germline V and J ends were trimmed by 8 bases and 2 bases, with 6 bases remaining between them. This CDR3 contains 11 residues. CDR3 coding DNA: TGTGCCAGCGGGGGTCAAGAGACCCAGTACTTC. Protein product: CASGGQETQYF.

This chain connects TRBV15 to TRBJ2-3; a weak D match, TRBD1 (5 bases). Germline V gives CDR1 LNHNV, CDR2 YYDKDF (reference sequence). V was trimmed by 0 bases and J by 1 base, leaving 11 bases between them. CDR3 length equals 16 residues. The CDR3 region has the DNA TGTGCCACCAGCAGAGATCTAGGACATCGCACAGATACGCAGTATTTT. Translated: CATSRDLGHRTDTQYF.

The rearrangement uses TRBV7-8 and TRBJ2-3; possibly TRBD1 for D (6 bases). V lost 1 base to trimming and J lost 5 bases, with 13 bases between them. The CDR3 runs 15 residues. The germline gives CDR1 SGHVS, CDR2 FQNEAQ. The CDR3 is CASSLGSGVLDTQYF. The DNA of the CDR3 is TGTGCCAGCAGCTTAGGTTCAGGGGTTCTAGATACGCAGTATTTT. The complete variable domain, with remaining parts taken from reference TRBV7-8 and TRBJ2-3, reads GAGVSQSPRYKVAKRGQDVALRCDPISGHVSLFWYQQALGQGPEFLTYFQNEAQLDKSGLPSDRFFAERPEGSVSTLKIQRTQQEDSAVYLCASSLGSGVLDTQYFGPGTRLTVL.

The CDR3 loop reads CASSLGAGREDYGYTF. The DNA for the CDR3 is TGTGCCAGCAGCTTGGGGGCTGGCAGGGAAGACTATGGCTACACCTTC. J is TRBJ1-2 and V is TRBV11-1; possibly TRBD1 for D (6 bases). The V and J ends lost 3 bases and 3 bases respectively, with 17 bases between them. The length of the CDR3 is 16 residues. Germline values: CDR1 SGHAT, CDR2 FQDESV (reference sequence).

This rearrangement joins TRBV25-1 to TRBJ1-3, with D maybe TRBD1 (5 bases). Per germline, CDR1 MGHDK and CDR2 SYGVNS. Trimming took off 4 bases at V and 8 bases at J, with 21 bases between the two ends. This CDR3 is built from 16 residues. CDR3 nucleotide sequence: TGTGCCAGCAGTGGGCCGACCATCCTTGGGGCAGACACCATATATTTT. This translates into CASSGPTILGADTIYF.

CDR3 in amino acids: CASSLDNEQFF. CDR3 sequence (DNA): TGCGCCAGCAGCTTAGACAATGAGCAGTTCTTC. The V gene is TRBV5-1, the J gene TRBJ2-1; D unclear. This CDR3 comprises 11 residues. Trimming cost V 2 bases and J 5 bases, with 2 bases left between them. Germline V gene data show CDR1 as SGHRS and CDR2 as YFSETQ.

This clone was seen only once. V is TRBV2 and J is TRBJ2-3, with a tentative D call TRBD2 (5 bases). The CDR3 spans 15 residues. The ends were cut back, 4 bases at V and 2 bases at J, with 13 bases in the middle. Germline assignment: CDR1 SNHLY and CDR2 FYNNEI. CDR3: CASSGRSGITDTQYF. In DNA form, the CDR3 reads TGTGCCAGCAGTGGAAGGTCGGGGATCACAGATACGCAGTATTTT.

V gene TRBV10-3 combines with J gene TRBJ1-1, with 10 bases that match TRBD1. The CDR3 covers 15 residues. V gave up 2 bases and J gave up 3 bases; unmatched junction bases: 3. CDR1 ENHRY and CDR2 SYGVKD come from the germline V gene. The CDR3 loop reads CAISERGTGDTEAFF. The CDR3, as DNA: TGTGCCATCAGTGAGAGGGGGACAGGGGACACTGAAGCTTTCTTT.

The J gene is TRBJ1-5, the V gene TRBV4-1; D is undetermined. The CDR3 length is 14 residues. The germline V gene encodes CDR1 MGHRA and CDR2 YSYEKL. Between the trimmed V and J ends, which lost 4 bases and 5 bases, there was a span of 12 bases. The CDR3 spells CASSPYGRHQPQHF. In nucleotides, the CDR3 is TGCGCCAGCAGCCCCTACGGCAGACATCAGCCCCAGCATTTT.

This sequence joins TRBV18 and TRBJ1-2, with D unresolved. This CDR3 spans 14 amino acids. With 6 bases removed from V and 14 bases from J, the gap between germline ends came to 25 bases. The germline CDR1 and CDR2 sequences are KGHSH and LQKENI. The DNA of the CDR3 is TGTGCCAGCTCCCCAGACGCCGGGGTAGGGTTTGCGACCTTC. This sequence encodes CASSPDAGVGFATF.

This clone came up once. J is TRBJ2-1 and V is TRBV30; the D call may be TRBD1 or TRBD2 (7 bases each). CDR3 length: 13 amino acids. V dropped 7 bases and J dropped 10 bases, with 20 bases sitting between them. CDR1 is GTSNPN, CDR2 SVGIG, per germline (reference sequence). In DNA, the CDR3 is TGTGCCTTCCAGGGGGAGGGCCCCCCCGAGCAGTTCTTC. It codes for CAFQGEGPPEQFF.

This chain joins TRBV7-2 and TRBJ2-2; 15 bases map to TRBD2. Losses at the gene ends were 5 bases for V and 5 bases for J; bases not matched to a gene: 12. This CDR3 has 19 residues. Germline V gene data show CDR1 as SGHTA and CDR2 as FQGNSA. CDR3 bases: TGTGCCAGCAGCCCCCTCTGGACTAGCGGGAGGGCGGTGACCGGGGAGCTGTTTTTT. It specifies CASSPLWTSGRAVTGELFF.